This TCR beta chain is from a study of cytomegalovirus exposure and HLA in healthy donors (dated by TCRdb to between 2016 and 2019). In terms of the full investigation: According to an earlier analysis of several hundred of the donors, about 180 million T cells yielded 117 million unique TCR beta sequences and roughly 280 Gb of sequence data. An early release that covered about 600 HLA-typed donors contained approximately 300 gigabases of sequencing data and approximately 85 million unique TCR sequences. Among the roughly 400 genotyped donors, around 81% belonged to the genetic ancestry cluster associated with self-reported Caucasian donors. The study was designed to test whether signatures of past pathogen exposure could be identified by cataloging public T cell receptors. The study used immunosequencing to profile the T cell repertoires of 600 to 850 subjects and linked those repertoires to cytomegalovirus serostatus. In addition to the first cohort of about 650 subjects, a separate validation cohort of about 120 different subjects was used. High-throughput TCR immunosequencing, statistical association of individual TCRs with disease status, and machine learning were combined to predict cytomegalovirus infection status. A later analysis re-analyzed previously published TCR beta repertoires from roughly 690 donors and added high-resolution HLA genotyping to study TCR occurrence patterns. Rather than using new phenotypic data, the later analysis identified candidate immune exposures from TCR beta sequences and from how often those sequences occurred across donors. An earlier analysis of 587 of the donors used high-throughput TCR beta sequencing to judge whether each TCR beta V gene segment behaved as functional or pseudogenic. Donor age, sex, ethnicity and CMV serostatus were collected together with the repertoire data. A later genetic analysis took genome-wide SNP genotypes for 398 of the 666 donors and used that subset as a discovery cohort. All discovery cohort repertoires had been generated using a single sequencing platform. Class I and class II HLA loci were covered by the typing at four-digit resolution. The number of typed donors differed by locus: about 629-640 for A, B, C, DRB1 and DQB1; some 500 for DQA1; 600 to 610 for DPA1; and 400 to 480 for DPB1. Four or five DR-DQ haplotypes were treated as single units for association and clustering because of strong linkage in the cohort. Across 398 genotyped donors of the cohort, an average of about 240,000 unique TCR beta nucleotide sequences per donor were sequenced, and 15% to 20% of those sequences were non-productive.

In total, approximately 690 healthy bone marrow donors made up the cohort. Cohort members were all nominally healthy when sampled, although unrecorded immune exposures were likely present. The donor tested CMV seropositive, placing the donor among the approximately 290 seropositive members of the cohort. A peripheral blood sample was collected from each donor, and TCR beta sequencing was performed on peripheral blood mononuclear cells. Genomic DNA was extracted from the blood cell samples with the Qiagen DNeasy Blood Extraction Kit. Findings and caveats that apply to the study as a whole: Most TCR sequences were seen in very few donors, while some public TCRs were found in many individuals. For the cohort, immune exposure information was limited to CMV serostatus. A further reported finding was that TCR beta sequences accurately predicted the HLA-A and HLA-B alleles for most subjects in the first cohort. The classifier was reported to diagnose cytomegalovirus status with high specificity and sensitivity in both the original cohort and the validation cohort. When HLA alleles, especially DR and DQ, strongly co-occurred, TCR associations were difficult to assign to individual alleles. This cohort had only TCR beta chains sequenced, and the lack of alpha or paired-chain data limited which features could be detected. A cluster of highly shared sequence variants was judged likely to represent a technical artifact of the sequencing pipeline. According to the authors, the approach could potentially be generalized to other disease states and immunological phenotypes. Linkage disequilibrium might explain the correlated functional status among segregating V segments, but an unknown experimental factor could not be excluded. Most CMV-associated TCR beta chains appeared to be HLA-restricted in a later analysis, and the HLA associations seemed to be driven largely by CMV exposure. In vitro tests confirmed that three of the cytomegalovirus-associated TCR beta chains recognize cytomegalovirus antigens. At a false discovery rate of 0.05, a later analysis linked around 17,000 TCR beta sequences to specific HLA alleles. An association between a missense DCLRE1C variant and V-gene and J-gene trimming of TCR beta chains was found in a later genetic analysis and replicated in an independent cohort. Compared with equally common non-associated chains, HLA-associated TCR beta chains in a later analysis were more clonally expanded and had lower generation probabilities. Because some donors lacked HLA typing at each locus, the association tests relied only on the typed subset. A later analysis reported that several top co-occurrence clusters appeared linked to parvovirus B19, influenza, CMV and Epstein-Barr virus. The earlier analysis of about 600 of the donors excluded around 17 rarely observed V segments, including chromosome 9 orphons, because counts were too low. Sequencing depth was assumed to be roughly uniform across donors in the presence/absence analyses, though that assumption may not hold. A later analysis found that TCR association rates varied across HLA loci, with DRB1 alleles showing the most associated TCRs and HLA-C alleles the fewest. Compared with the 666-donor mean, donors in an Asian-associated ancestry cluster had fewer N-insertions in productive TCRs, according to a later genetic analysis. The study gave a list of 150 to 200 TCR beta chains associated with cytomegalovirus. Broadly in line with IMGT annotations, most TCR beta V segments showed up in productive rearrangements about 90% or about 30% of the time in an earlier analysis of under 700 of the donors.

The library was obtained by the immunoSEQ multiplex PCR assay. For the multiplex PCR, a mixture combining 60 forward primers for TCR Vbeta segments and 13 reverse primers for TCR Jbeta segments was used. A multiplex PCR assay on genomic DNA amplified the CDR3 region of rearranged TCR beta genes. The Illumina HiSeq System was used to sequence the amplified TCR beta libraries as 87-base-pair reads. In the original analysis: A later analysis counted approximately 76 million unique TCR beta chains across the 550 to 700 repertoires, and 9.5 million to 11 million of these chains were shared by at least two donors. Raw reads were error-corrected and collapsed into unique sequences with a nearest-neighbor algorithm that merged closely related sequences to remove PCR and sequencing errors. To assign V, D and J gene segments, CDR3 sequences were aligned to IMGT reference sequences. For a sequence to be retained, a match of at least six nucleotides was required to both a V gene segment and a J gene segment. A rearrangement counted as productive if the CDR3 had no stop codons and remained in frame with V and J, and every other rearrangement counted as non-productive. Following IMGT convention, CDR3 was defined as the stretch from the second conserved V-encoded cysteine up to the conserved J-encoded phenylalanine. The earlier analysis of 550 to 650 of the donors excluded any sequence lacking an unambiguous match to a single V gene segment. In an earlier analysis of 587 of the donors, V segments were called functional above 56.7% productive rearrangements and were called segregating when the between-donor standard deviation exceeded 5%. A statistical classification framework was built for diagnosing cytomegalovirus status from the catalog of TCR beta chain sequences. A later analysis assigned V and J genes by comparing TCR nucleotide sequences with IMGT/GENE-DB human TR gene sequences. A later analysis assigned CDR3 sequences and most-parsimonious VDJ recombination scenarios with the TCRdist pipeline. In a later analysis, each TCR beta chain was defined by its CDR3 amino acid sequence together with its V-gene family, and reads lacking a unique V-gene family were excluded. To address suspected cross-contamination and a sequencing artifact, a later analysis removed some 620 highly shared, low-generation-probability nucleotide sequences. In a later analysis, a clonal expansion index for each public chain was calculated from normalized within-repertoire ranks of inferred template counts. Generation probabilities in a later analysis came from a VDJ recombination model fitted to out-of-frame rearrangements, and those results were checked against IGoR. In a later analysis, TCR-TCR, TCR-HLA and TCR-CMV co-occurrence was scored with hypergeometric tests, and a repertoire-size bias correction was applied to TCR pairs. A later analysis estimated false discovery rates by permuting HLA or CMV assignments 20 times. A later analysis grouped co-occurring TCRs with DBSCAN, adding TCRdist sequence similarity when clustering within HLA-allele-positive subsets. For co-occurrence clustering, repertoires with fewer than 30,000 or more than 120,000 public chains were excluded, along with four to six repertoires with anomalous nucleotide sharing. In TCRdb, the immuneACCESS table is reduced to in-frame sequences with V and J assigned. These tables do not hold every clone; where another copy was compared, an unresolved V gene accounts for under half, and the others remain unexplained. V, J and clone size reflect that table, while D and trimming were determined from the DNA. For this sample there are 100,000 to 150,000 clones; less than 85% appear just once. Approximately 10% of the sample goes to the ten largest clones.

Concerning this clone itself: Its target antigen remains unknown. Base-call qualities are not available, and no considerably larger clone is one nucleotide away.

The sequenced material came from PBMCs. The clonotype comes from a man aged 25-45 years in good health and CMV-seropositive.

The CDR3 protein sequence reads: CASSPLSGSYEQYF. The DNA is as follows: TGTGCCAGCAGCCCCCTTTCCGGCTCCTACGAGCAGTACTTC. The chain couples TRBV7-2 to TRBJ2-7; confidence is insufficient to name the D gene. The CDR3 measures 14 amino acids from cysteine to phenylalanine. CDR3 DNA is the only sequence kept; it has 42 bases, read in frame from the first base. V sheds 5 bases and J sheds 0 bases, leaving 11 bases between their ends. CDR1 and CDR2 are drawn from the germline V gene: SGHTA, FQGNSA.